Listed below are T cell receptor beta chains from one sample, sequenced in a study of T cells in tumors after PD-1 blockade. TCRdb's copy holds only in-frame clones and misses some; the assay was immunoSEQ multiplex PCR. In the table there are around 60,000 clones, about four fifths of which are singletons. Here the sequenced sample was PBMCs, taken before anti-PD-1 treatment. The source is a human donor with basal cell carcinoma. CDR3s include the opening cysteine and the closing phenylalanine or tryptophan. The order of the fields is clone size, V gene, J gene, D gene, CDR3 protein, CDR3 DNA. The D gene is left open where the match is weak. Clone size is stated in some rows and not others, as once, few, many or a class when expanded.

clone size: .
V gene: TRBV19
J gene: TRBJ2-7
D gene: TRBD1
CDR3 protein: CASSIARDRGYEQYF
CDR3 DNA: TGTGCCAGTAGTATCGCCCGGGACAGGGGGTACGAGCAGTACTTC

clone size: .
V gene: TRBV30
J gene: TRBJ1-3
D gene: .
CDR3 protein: CAWRPWRSGNTIYF
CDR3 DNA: TGTGCCTGGAGGCCCTGGCGCTCTGGAAACACCATATATTTT

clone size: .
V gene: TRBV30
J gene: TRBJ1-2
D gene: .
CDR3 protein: CAWSSQREAGYTF
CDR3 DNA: TGTGCCTGGAGTAGTCAAAGGGAGGCTGGCTACACCTTC

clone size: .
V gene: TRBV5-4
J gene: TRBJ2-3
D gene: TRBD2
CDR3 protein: CASSLPSQRTSADTQYF
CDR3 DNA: TGTGCCAGCAGCTTGCCCTCCCAGAGAACTAGCGCAGATACGCAGTATTTT

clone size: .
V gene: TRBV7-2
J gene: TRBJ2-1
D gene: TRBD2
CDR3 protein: CASSSGLAGGDEQFF
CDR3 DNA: TGTGCCAGCAGTTCGGGACTAGCGGGGGGAGATGAGCAGTTCTTC

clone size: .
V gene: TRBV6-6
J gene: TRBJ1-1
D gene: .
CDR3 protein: CASNYPADGNTEAFF
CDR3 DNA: TGTGCCAGCAATTACCCAGCCGACGGGAACACTGAAGCTTTCTTT

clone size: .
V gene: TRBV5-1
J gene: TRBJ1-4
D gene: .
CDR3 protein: CASNGGANEKLFF
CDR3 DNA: TGCGCCAGCAACGGAGGGGCTAATGAAAAACTGTTTTTT

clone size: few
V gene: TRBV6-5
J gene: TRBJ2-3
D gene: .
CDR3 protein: CASKEGISTDTQYF
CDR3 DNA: TGTGCCAGCAAAGAGGGAATTAGCACAGATACGCAGTATTTT

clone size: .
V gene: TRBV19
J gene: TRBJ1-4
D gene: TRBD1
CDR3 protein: CASGDRGSTNEKLFF
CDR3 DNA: TGTGCCAGTGGAGACAGGGGGTCAACTAATGAAAAACTGTTTTTT

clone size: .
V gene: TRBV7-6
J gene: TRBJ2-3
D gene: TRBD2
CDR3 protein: CASSLWEGDTQYF
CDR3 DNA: TGTGCCAGCAGCTTATGGGAGGGAGATACGCAGTATTTT

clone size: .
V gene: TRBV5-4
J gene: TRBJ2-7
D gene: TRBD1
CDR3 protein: CASRQMDRARGEQYF
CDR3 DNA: TGTGCCAGCCGCCAGATGGACAGGGCACGAGGCGAGCAGTACTTC

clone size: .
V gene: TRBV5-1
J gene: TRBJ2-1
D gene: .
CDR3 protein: CASSLAWGITYNEQFF
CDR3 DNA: TGCGCCAGCAGCTTGGCCTGGGGAATAACCTACAATGAGCAGTTCTTC

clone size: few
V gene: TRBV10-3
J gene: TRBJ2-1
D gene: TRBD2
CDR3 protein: CAISDPGGTPYNEQFF
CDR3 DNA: TGTGCCATCAGTGACCCCGGGGGGACCCCCTACAATGAGCAGTTCTTC